The source of this TCR beta chain is a study of T-cell reconstitution after alpha-beta-depleted transplantation in children. The study's findings and limits: Newly made T cells mostly supplied T-cell counts and diversity one year after transplant.

Unique molecular identifiers were built into the TCRbeta library. TCRdb redid the calling of the PCR reads with MiXCR, one entry per CDR3 protein. The repertoire holds over 45,000 distinct CDR3 sequences, with roughly 5% as singletons. This clonotype occurred many times. Its specificity is unknown. Germline values: CDR1 MNHEY, CDR2 SVGAGI. The CDR3 is 14 amino acids. V lost 2 bases, J lost 4 bases, and 9 bases lay in between. V and J are TRBV6-5 and TRBJ2-1; no clear D. The clonotype was recovered from a female patient between 2 and 15 years old who had a stem cell transplant for aplastic anemia, so the T cells may come from the graft donor. This material consisted of PBMCs, mostly from graft donor cells, taken 60 days after TCRalphabeta/CD19-depleted stem cell transplant. The CDR3 is CASSYREKYNEQFF. CDR3 coding DNA: TGTGCCAGCAGTTACAGGGAAAAATACAATGAGCAGTTCTTC.